Below, 17 T cell receptor beta chains from the same sample are listed, as sequenced in a study of human T cells and chemical hapten exposure. TCRdb reprocessed the RACE reads via MiXCR and lists one record per CDR3 protein. The sample lists approximately 92,000 distinct CDR3 sequences, over 9.5% seen once, with about 3% in the top ten. Time point reported: patch test 2, 6 weeks after DPC sensitization. Specified treatment: therapeutic diphenylcyclopropenone sensitization with weekly scalp DPC. The source was whole blood, collected in connection with sensitization to the hapten diphenylcyclopropenone (DPC). The receptors come from a woman aged 35 to 49 with alopecia areata. Some clones in this sample may be carry-over from other donors' samples.

This clonotype has only a few counts. V usage is TRBV4-2 and J usage is TRBJ1-5; D not certain. Germline lookup yields CDR1 LGHNA and CDR2 YNFKEQ. CDR3 length: 13 amino acids. V gave up 1 base and J gave up 5 bases, with 6 bases separating them. For the CDR3, the DNA is TGTGCCAGCAGCCAAGGTGTACATCAGCCCCAGCATTTT. Translating gives CASSQGVHQPQHF.

This clonotype was seen at least ten times. This chain connects TRBV3-1 to TRBJ2-1; TRBD2 aligns across 9 bases. CDR1 LGHDT and CDR2 YNNKEL come from the germline V gene (reference sequence). V gave up 6 bases and J gave up 5 bases; unmatched junction bases: 8. This CDR3 contains 15 residues. The CDR3 loop is CASRNRASGNNEQFF. The CDR3 coding sequence is TGTGCCAGCAGGAACAGGGCTAGCGGGAACAATGAGCAGTTCTTC.

This clonotype was seen repeatedly, ten times or more. This sequence joins TRBV6-5 and TRBJ1-3, with unresolved D. Between the trimmed V and J ends, which lost 8 bases and 0 bases, there was a span of 14 bases. Germline V gene lookup returns CDR1 MNHEY and CDR2 SVGAGI. The length of the CDR3 is 15 residues. CDR3 DNA: TGTGCCAGCCGCGGCGGAGGGAGCTCTGGAAACACCATATATTTT. Its protein product is CASRGGGSSGNTIYF.

Concerning this clonotype: This may stem from a read error, because a much larger clone lies one nucleotide away. The J gene is TRBJ1-6, the V gene TRBV9; 7 bases are shared with TRBD1. Germline CDR1 reads SGDLS; CDR2 reads YYNGEE. The CDR3 has 14 residues. Unmatched junction bases numbered 7, after V lost 4 bases and J lost 9 bases. CDR3 coding DNA: TGTGCCAGCAGCCGGGAGACAGGGCGTTCACCCCTCCACTTT. Translation: CASSRETGRSPLHF. Based on the CDR3 plus reference TRBV9 and TRBJ1-6, the full variable domain is DSGVTQTPKHLITATGQRVTLRCSPRSGDLSVYWYQQSLDQGLQFLIQYYNGEERAKGNILERFSAQQFPDLHSELNLSSLELGDSALYFCASSRETGRSPLHFGNGTRLTVT.

This clonotype was seen ten or more times. The chain is built from TRBV6-6 and TRBJ1-2, with D unclear. Germline V CDR1 and CDR2: MNHNY, SVGAGI (reference sequence). Trimming shortened V by 2 bases and J by 0 bases, and 16 bases separated the two germline ends. The CDR3 has 17 amino acids. Here the CDR3 reads CASSYPELGGANYGYTF. CDR3 coding DNA: TGTGCCAGCAGTTACCCGGAACTTGGCGGAGCTAACTATGGCTACACCTTC.

There are a few counts of this clonotype. This sequence joins TRBV29-1 and TRBJ2-5; 7 bases line up with TRBD2. CDR3 length equals 13 residues. Germline trimming cut 7 bases from V and 5 bases from J; bases unmatched to any gene: 10. Germline V gene data show CDR1 as SQVTM and CDR2 as ANQGSEA. CDR3 residues: CSADPRERETQYF. CDR3 in DNA: TGCAGCGCCGACCCGCGGGAGCGGGAGACCCAGTACTTC.

This clonotype was seen more than once but under ten times. The chain combines TRBV5-4 with TRBJ1-2; D is perhaps TRBD1 (5 bases). The germline V and J ends were trimmed by 0 bases and 0 bases, with 12 bases remaining between them. The CDR3 is 16 residues long. Germline V gene data show CDR1 as SGHNT and CDR2 as YYREEE (reference sequence). The CDR3 region has the DNA TGTGCCAGCAGCTTGGCCGGGGGGTCCTCTAACTATGGCTACACCTTC. Its protein is CASSLAGGSSNYGYTF.

This clonotype was observed at least ten times. The chain uses TRBV19 and TRBJ1-1; TRBD1 aligns across 7 bases. After removal of 10 bases from V and 4 bases from J, the junction contained 9 bases not matched to a gene. The CDR3 extends over 13 amino acids. Germline V gene data show CDR1 as LNHDA and CDR2 as SQIVND (reference sequence). Here the CDR3 DNA reads TGTGCCACCCAGGGGGATTCGGGCACTGAAGCTTTCTTT. It specifies CATQGDSGTEAFF.

The gene calls are TRBV5-6 and TRBJ2-7; TRBD2 might be the D (5 bases). Germline-derived CDR1 and CDR2 are SGHDT and YYEEEE. V was cut by 2 bases and J by 1 base, with 13 bases left in between. CDR3 length equals 15 residues. The CDR3 spells CASSFGSSISYEQYF. DNA for the CDR3: TGTGCCAGCAGCTTTGGGTCTAGCATATCCTACGAGCAGTACTTC.

The gene calls are TRBV20-1 and TRBJ1-3; D call uncertain. From germline, CDR1 is DFQATT and CDR2 SNEGSKA (reference sequence). Between the trimmed V and J ends, which lost 3 bases and 4 bases, there was a span of 16 bases. The CDR3 has 15 amino acids. The CDR3 DNA sequence: TGCAGTGCTAGGTCCCCTCCCGCACAGGGAAACACCATATATTTT. Its protein is CSARSPPAQGNTIYF.

For this clonotype: One end of the junction fails to match germline, which may point to a read error. The rearrangement links TRBV12-3 or TRBV12-4 to TRBJ2-5, with 9 positions matching TRBD2. The CDR3 contains 13 residues. The CDR3 here is CACSSSGKETQYF. CDR3 nucleotides: TGTGCCTGCAGTTCTAGCGGGAAAGAGACCCAGTACTTC.

This clonotype was seen at least ten times. The rearrangement links TRBV5-6 to TRBJ2-2; 12 bases agree with TRBD2. The CDR3 totals 18 residues. Germline V gene data show CDR1 as SGHDT and CDR2 as YYEEEE. J gave up 1 base and V 4 bases, and 8 bases lay outside the gene matches. In DNA form, the CDR3 reads TGTGCCAGCAGCCGCCGGACTAGCGGGATAAAGAACACCGGGGAGCTGTTTTTT. Protein sequence: CASSRRTSGIKNTGELFF. The complete variable domain, with remaining parts taken from reference TRBV5-6 and TRBJ2-2, reads DAGVTQSPTHLIKTRGQQVTLRCSPKSGHDTVSWYQQALGQGPQFIFQYYEEEERQRGNFPDRFSGHQFPNYSSELNVNALLLGDSALYLCASSRRTSGIKNTGELFFGEGSRLTVL.

In its sample, this clonotype was seen a few times. The J gene is TRBJ1-1, the V gene TRBV6-6; the D is unclear. The CDR3 has 12 amino acids. V lost 4 bases and J 7 bases, leaving 10 bases between the germline ends. Germline V lookup: CDR1 MNHNY, CDR2 SVGAGI (reference sequence). CDR3 in amino acids: CASSFVTDEAFF. CDR3 DNA: TGTGCCAGCAGTTTCGTGACTGATGAAGCTTTCTTT.

This clonotype was found a few times. This chain uses TRBV30 with TRBJ1-1, with a possible D match to TRBD1 (6 bases). This CDR3 spans 13 amino acids. V lost 4 bases and J 4 bases, leaving 13 bases between the germline ends. The germline CDR1 and CDR2 sequences are GTSNPN and SVGIG (reference sequence). The CDR3 sequence: CAWKTGTRTEAFF. CDR3 DNA sequence: TGTGCCTGGAAGACCGGGACACGCACTGAAGCTTTCTTT.

This chain uses TRBV4-3 with TRBJ1-2; 7 bases align to TRBD1. CDR1 and CDR2 from the germline V gene are LGHNA and YSLEER. V dropped 0 bases and J dropped 6; count of bases not matched to a gene: 10. This CDR3 comprises 16 residues. CDR3 sequence reads: CASSQDRAGQSNGYTF. The CDR3 DNA sequence: TGCGCCAGCAGCCAAGATAGAGCGGGACAGAGCAATGGCTACACCTTC.

This clonotype has ten or more counts. The chain links TRBV28 to TRBJ2-3; TRBD1 or TRBD2 may be the D gene (6 bases each). The CDR3 sequence is 16 residues long. V was trimmed by 4 bases and J by 0 bases, leaving 14 bases between them. Germline V lookup: CDR1 MDHEN, CDR2 SYDVKM. The CDR3 DNA reads TGTGCCAGCAGTTCGGGGGCCCATACTAGCACAGATACGCAGTATTTT. This gives the protein CASSSGAHTSTDTQYF.

The chain links TRBV6-2 or TRBV6-3 to TRBJ1-1; D remains unclear. Trimming took 4 bases from V and 0 from J, leaving 12 bases between them. Germline lookup yields CDR1 MNHEY and CDR2 SVGEGT. The CDR3 contains 15 residues. CDR3 residues: CASSLFRMLNTEAFF. In DNA, the CDR3 is TGTGCCAGCAGTTTATTCAGGATGCTGAACACTGAAGCTTTCTTT.